This TCR beta chain derives from a study of identical twins. The length of the CDR3 is 16 residues. The germline V gene encodes CDR1 MGHRA and CDR2 YSYEKL. V shed 2 bases and J 2 bases; nucleotides not matched to a gene: 7. TCRdb used MiXCR to reprocess the 5' RACE reads, holding one entry per CDR3 protein. The data hold under 250,000 distinct CDR3 sequences, with about 12% observed a single time. The same sample was also studied in work on yellow fever vaccine responses in identical twins.

The chain carries TRBV4-1 and TRBJ2-7, with 9 nucleotides matching TRBD2. Sequences were obtained from memory (CD45RO+) T cells sorted from blood. The receptor comes from a woman under 30 in good health. DNA for the CDR3: TGCGCCAGCAGCCAATCGCTACTAGCGGGCGCCTACGAGCAGTACTTC. As protein: CASSQSLLAGAYEQYF.